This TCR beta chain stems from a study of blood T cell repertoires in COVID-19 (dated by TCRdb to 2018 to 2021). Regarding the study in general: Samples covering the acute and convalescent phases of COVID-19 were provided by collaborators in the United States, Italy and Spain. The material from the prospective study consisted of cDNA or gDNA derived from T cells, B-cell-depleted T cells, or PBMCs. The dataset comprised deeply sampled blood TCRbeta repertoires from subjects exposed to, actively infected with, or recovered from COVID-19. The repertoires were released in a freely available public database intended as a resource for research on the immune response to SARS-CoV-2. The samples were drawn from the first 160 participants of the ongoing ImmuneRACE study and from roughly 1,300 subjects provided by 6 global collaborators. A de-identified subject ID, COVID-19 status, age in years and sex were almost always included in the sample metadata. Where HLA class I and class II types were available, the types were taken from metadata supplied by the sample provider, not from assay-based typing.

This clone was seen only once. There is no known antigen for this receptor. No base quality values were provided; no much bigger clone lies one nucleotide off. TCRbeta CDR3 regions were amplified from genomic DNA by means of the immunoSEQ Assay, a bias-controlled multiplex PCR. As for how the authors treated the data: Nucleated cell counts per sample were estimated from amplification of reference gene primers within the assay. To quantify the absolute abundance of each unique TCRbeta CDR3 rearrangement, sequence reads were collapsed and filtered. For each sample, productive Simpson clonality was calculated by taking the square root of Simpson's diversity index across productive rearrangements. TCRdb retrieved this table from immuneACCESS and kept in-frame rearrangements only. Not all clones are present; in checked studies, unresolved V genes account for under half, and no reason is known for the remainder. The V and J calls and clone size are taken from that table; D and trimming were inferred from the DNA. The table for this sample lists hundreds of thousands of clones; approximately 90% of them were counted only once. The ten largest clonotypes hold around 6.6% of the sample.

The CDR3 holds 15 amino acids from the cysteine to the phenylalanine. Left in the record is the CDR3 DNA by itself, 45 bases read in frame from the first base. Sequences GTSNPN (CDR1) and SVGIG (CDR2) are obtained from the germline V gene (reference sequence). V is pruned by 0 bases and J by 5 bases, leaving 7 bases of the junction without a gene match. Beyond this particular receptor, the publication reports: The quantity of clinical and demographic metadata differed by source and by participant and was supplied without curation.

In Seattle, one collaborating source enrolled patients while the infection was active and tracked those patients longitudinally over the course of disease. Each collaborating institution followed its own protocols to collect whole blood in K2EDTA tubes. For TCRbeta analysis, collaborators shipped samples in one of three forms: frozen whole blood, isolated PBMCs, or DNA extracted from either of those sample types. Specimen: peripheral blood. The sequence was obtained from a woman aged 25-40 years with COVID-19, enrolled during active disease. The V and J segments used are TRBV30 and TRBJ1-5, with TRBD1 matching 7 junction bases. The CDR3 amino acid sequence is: CAWSVGDSPYQPQHF. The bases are TGTGCCTGGAGTGTGGGGGACAGCCCATATCAGCCCCAGCATTTT.